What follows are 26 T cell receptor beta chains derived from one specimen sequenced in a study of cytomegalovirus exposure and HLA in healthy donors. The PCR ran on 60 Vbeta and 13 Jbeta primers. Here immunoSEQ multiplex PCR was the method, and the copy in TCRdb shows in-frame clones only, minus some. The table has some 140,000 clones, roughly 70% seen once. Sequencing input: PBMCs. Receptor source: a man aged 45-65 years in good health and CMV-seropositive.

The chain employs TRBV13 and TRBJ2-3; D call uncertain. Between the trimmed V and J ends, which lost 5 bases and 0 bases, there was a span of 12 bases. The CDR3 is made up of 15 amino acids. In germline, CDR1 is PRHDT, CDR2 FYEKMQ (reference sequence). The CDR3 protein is CASSLLLFSTDTQYF. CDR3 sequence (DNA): TGTGCCAGCAGCCTTTTACTCTTTAGCACAGATACGCAGTATTTT.

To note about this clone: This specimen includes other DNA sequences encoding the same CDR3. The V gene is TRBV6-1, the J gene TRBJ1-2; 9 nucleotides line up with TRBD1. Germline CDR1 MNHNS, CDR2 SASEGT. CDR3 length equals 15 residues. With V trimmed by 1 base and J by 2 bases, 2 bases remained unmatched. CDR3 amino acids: CASSEGTGANYGYTF. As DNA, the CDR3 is TGTGCCAGCAGTGAAGGGACAGGGGCCAACTATGGCTACACCTTC.

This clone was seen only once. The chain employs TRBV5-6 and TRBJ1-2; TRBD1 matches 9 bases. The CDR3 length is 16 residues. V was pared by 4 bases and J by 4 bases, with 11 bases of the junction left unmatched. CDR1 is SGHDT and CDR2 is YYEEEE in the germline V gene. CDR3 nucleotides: TGTGCCAGCAGCCCTGCCGGGACAGGGTCGGTCTATGGCTACACCTTC. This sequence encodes CASSPAGTGSVYGYTF.

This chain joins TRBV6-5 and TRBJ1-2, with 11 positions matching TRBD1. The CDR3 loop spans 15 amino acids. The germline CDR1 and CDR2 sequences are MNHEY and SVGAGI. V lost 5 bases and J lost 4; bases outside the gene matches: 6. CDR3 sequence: CASSPSGTGGYGYTF. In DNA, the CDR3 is TGTGCCAGCAGTCCTTCCGGGACAGGGGGCTATGGCTACACCTTC.

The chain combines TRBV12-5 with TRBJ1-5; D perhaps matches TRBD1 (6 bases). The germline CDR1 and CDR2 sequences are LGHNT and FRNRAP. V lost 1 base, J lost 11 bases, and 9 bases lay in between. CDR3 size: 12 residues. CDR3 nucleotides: TGTGCTAGTGGTTTGGCCCGACAGGCCCAGCATTTT. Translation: CASGLARQAQHF.

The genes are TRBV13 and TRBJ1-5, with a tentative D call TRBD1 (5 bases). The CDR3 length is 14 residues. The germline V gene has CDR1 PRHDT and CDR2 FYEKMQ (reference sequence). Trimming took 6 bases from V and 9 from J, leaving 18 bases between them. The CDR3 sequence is CASSQPDSARPQHF. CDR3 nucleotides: TGTGCCAGCAGTCAGCCCGACAGTGCTCGGCCCCAGCATTTT.

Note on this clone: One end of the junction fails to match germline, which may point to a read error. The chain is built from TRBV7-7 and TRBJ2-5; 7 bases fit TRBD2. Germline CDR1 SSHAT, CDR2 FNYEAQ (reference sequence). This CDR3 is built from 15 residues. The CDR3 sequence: CASSLLRGSQETQYF. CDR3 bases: TGTGCTAGCAGCCTTTTGCGGGGGAGCCAAGAGACCCAGTACTTC.

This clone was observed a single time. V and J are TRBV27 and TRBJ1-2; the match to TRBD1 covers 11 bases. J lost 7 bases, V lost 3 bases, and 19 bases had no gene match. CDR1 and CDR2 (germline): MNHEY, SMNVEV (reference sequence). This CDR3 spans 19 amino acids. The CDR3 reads CASSFGDALVGQGARGYTF. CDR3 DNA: TGTGCCAGCAGTTTCGGGGATGCCCTTGTTGGACAGGGGGCGCGTGGCTACACCTTC.

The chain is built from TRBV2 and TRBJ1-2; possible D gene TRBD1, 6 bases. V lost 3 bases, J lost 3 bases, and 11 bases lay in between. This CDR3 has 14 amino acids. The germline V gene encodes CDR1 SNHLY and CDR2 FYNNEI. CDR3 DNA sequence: TGTGCCAGCAGTGAGGGGGCCCTCTACTATGGCTACACCTTC. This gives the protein CASSEGALYYGYTF.

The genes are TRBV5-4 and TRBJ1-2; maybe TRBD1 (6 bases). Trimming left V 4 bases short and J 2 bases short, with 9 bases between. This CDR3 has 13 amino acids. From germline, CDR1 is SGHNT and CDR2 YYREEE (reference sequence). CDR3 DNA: TGTGCCAGCAGCGAACAGGGAAACTATGGCTACACCTTC. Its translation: CASSEQGNYGYTF.

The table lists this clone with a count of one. The CDR3 DNA follows: TGCGCCAGCACCCCCGATCCAGGACAGGGGAACTCCTACGAGCAGTACTTC. This translates into CASTPDPGQGNSYEQYF. The chain uses TRBV5-1 and TRBJ2-7; TRBD1 matches at 9 bases. From germline, CDR1 is SGHRS and CDR2 YFSETQ. There are 17 residues in the CDR3. With 6 bases clipped from V and 0 bases from J, the junction kept 13 bases outside the gene matches.

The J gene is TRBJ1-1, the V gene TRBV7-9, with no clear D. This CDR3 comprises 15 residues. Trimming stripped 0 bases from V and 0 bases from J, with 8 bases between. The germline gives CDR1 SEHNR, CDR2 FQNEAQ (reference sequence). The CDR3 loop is CASSLAKGVNTEAFF. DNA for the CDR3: TGTGCCAGCAGCTTAGCAAAGGGAGTGAACACTGAAGCTTTCTTT.

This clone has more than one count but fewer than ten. This CDR3 reads CASSPFRGSAYEQYF. The DNA for the CDR3 is TGTGCCAGCAGTCCATTCAGGGGGTCAGCCTACGAGCAGTACTTC. V is TRBV27 and J is TRBJ2-7; 7 positions agree with TRBD1. The V and J ends lost 5 bases and 2 bases, in that order; junction bases with no gene match: 9. CDR1 MNHEY and CDR2 SMNVEV come from the germline V gene (reference sequence). CDR3 length equals 15 residues.

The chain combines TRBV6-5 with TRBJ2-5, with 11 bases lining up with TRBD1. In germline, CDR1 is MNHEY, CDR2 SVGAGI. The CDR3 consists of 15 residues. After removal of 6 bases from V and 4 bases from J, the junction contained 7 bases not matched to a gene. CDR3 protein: CASSLGQGARETQYF. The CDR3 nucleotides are TGTGCCAGCAGCCTAGGACAGGGGGCCCGAGAGACCCAGTACTTC.

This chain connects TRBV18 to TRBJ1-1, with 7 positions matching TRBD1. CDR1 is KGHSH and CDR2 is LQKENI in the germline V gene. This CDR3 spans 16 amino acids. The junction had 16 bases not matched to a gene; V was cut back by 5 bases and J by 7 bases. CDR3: CASSKRQGKGADEAFF. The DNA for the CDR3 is TGTGCCAGCTCAAAACGACAGGGAAAAGGGGCCGATGAAGCTTTCTTT.

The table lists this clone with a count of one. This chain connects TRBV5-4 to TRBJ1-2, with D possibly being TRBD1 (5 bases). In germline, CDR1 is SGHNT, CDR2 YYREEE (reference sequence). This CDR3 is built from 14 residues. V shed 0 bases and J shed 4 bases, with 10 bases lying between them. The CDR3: CASSLGRAPYGYTF. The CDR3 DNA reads TGTGCCAGCAGCTTGGGCAGGGCCCCCTATGGCTACACCTTC.

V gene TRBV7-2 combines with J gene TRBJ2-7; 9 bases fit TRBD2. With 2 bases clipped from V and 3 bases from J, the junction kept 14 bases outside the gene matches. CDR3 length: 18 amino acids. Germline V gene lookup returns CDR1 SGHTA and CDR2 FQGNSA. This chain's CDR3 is CASSLKGSGRFWFYEQYF. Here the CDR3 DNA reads TGTGCCAGCAGCTTAAAGGGTAGCGGGAGATTCTGGTTCTACGAGCAGTACTTC.

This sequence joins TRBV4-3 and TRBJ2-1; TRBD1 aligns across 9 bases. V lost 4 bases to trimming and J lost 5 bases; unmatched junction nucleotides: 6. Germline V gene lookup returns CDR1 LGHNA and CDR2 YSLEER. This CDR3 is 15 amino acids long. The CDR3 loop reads CASSLRTGANNEQFF. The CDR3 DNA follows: TGCGCCAGCAGCCTCAGGACAGGGGCAAACAATGAGCAGTTCTTC.

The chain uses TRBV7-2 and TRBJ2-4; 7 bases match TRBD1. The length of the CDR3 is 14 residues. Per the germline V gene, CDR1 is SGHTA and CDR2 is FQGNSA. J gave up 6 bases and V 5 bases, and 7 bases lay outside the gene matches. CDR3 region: CASSATGVGNIQYF. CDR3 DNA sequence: TGTGCCAGCAGCGCTACAGGGGTTGGAAACATTCAGTACTTC.

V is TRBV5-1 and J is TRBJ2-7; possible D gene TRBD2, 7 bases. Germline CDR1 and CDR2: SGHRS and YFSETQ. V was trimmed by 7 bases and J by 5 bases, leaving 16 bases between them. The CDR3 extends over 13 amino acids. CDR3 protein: CASHGGLSDEQYF. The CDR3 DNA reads TGCGCCAGCCACGGGGGGCTATCGGACGAGCAGTACTTC.

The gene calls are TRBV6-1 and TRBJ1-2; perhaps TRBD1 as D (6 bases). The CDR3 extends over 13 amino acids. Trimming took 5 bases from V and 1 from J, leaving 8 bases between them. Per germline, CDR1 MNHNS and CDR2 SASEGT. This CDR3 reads CASSLRGNYGYTF. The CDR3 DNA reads TGTGCCAGCAGTCTCAGGGGTAACTATGGCTACACCTTC.

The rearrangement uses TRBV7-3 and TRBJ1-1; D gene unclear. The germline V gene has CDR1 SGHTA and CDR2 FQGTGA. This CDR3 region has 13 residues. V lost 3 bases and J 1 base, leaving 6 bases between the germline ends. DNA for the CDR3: TGTGCCAGCAGCTTGGCTCGGAACACTGAAGCTTTCTTT. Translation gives CASSLARNTEAFF.

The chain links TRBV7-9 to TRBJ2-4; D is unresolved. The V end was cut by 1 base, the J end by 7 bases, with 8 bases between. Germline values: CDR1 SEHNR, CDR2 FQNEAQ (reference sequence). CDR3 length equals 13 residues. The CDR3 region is CASSLDLTNIQYF. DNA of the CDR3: TGTGCCAGCAGCTTAGACCTAACTAACATTCAGTACTTC.

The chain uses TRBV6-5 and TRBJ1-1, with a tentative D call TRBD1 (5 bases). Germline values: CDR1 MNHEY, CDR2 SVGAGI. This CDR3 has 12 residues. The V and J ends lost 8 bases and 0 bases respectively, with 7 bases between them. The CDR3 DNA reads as TGTGCCAGCCGGGGGATGAACACTGAAGCTTTCTTT. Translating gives CASRGMNTEAFF.

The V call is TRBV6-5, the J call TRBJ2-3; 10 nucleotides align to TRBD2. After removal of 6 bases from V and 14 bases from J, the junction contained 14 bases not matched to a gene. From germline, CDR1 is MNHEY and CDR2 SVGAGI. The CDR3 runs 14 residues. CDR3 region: CASSELAGRGTRYF. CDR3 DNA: TGTGCCAGCAGCGAACTAGCGGGGAGGGGGACGAGGTATTTT.

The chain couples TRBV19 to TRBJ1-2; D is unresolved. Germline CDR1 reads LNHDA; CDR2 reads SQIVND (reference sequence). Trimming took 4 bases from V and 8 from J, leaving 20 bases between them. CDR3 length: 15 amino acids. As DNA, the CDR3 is TGTGCCAGTAGTACCATTCTAGCGGCCACGAGAGGCTACACCTTC. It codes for CASSTILAATRGYTF.